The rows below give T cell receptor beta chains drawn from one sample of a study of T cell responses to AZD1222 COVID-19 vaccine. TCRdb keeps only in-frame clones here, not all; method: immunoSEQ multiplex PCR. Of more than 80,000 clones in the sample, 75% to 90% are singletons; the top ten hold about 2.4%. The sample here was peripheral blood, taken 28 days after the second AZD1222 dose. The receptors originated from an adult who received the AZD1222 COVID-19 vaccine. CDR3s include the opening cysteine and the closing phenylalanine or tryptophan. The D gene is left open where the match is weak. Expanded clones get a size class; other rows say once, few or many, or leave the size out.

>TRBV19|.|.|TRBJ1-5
CASSMEGDQPQHF
TGTGCCAGTAGTATGGAGGGGGACCAGCCCCAGCATTTT
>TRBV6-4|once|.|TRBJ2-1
CASSDSEGGNEQFF
TGTGCCAGCAGTGACTCGGAGGGGGGCAATGAGCAGTTCTTC
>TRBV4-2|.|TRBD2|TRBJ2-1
CASSQDEGSGGGEQFF
TGTGCCAGCAGCCAAGATGAGGGTAGCGGGGGCGGGGAGCAGTTCTTC
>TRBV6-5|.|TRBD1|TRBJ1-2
CASSYPDRGFYGYTF
TGTGCCAGCAGTTACCCCGACAGGGGTTTCTATGGCTACACCTTC
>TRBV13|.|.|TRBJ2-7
CASSPIQVGSYEQYF
TGTGCCAGCAGCCCGATACAGGTGGGCTCCTACGAGCAGTACTTC
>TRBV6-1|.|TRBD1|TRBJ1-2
CASSDQQGAHGYTF
TGTGCCAGCAGTGACCAACAGGGGGCCCATGGCTACACCTTC
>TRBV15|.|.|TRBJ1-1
CATSRGEFNTEAFF
TGTGCCACCAGCAGAGGCGAATTCAACACTGAAGCTTTCTTT
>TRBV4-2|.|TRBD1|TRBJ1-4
CASSQGVVGQGGNEKLFF
TGTGCCAGCAGCCAAGGGGTGGTTGGACAGGGCGGGAATGAAAAACTGTTTTTT
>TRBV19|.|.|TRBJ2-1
CASSIGGLAYYNEQFF
TGTGCCAGTAGTATAGGAGGGCTAGCGTACTACAATGAGCAGTTCTTC
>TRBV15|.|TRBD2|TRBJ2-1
CATSLGLAGIWREQFF
TGTGCCACCAGCTTGGGACTAGCGGGGATTTGGAGGGAGCAGTTCTTC
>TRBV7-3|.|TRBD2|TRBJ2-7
CASSLYGGRSYEQYF
TGTGCCAGCAGCTTATACGGCGGGAGGTCCTACGAGCAGTACTTC
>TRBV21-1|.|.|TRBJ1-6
CASSPTPGQPHSYNSPLHF
TGTGCCAGCAGCCCCACTCCGGGACAGCCCCACTCCTATAATTCACCCCTCCACTTT
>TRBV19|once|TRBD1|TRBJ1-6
CASSIGTASSYNSPLHF
TGTGCCAGTAGTATCGGGACAGCGAGCTCCTATAATTCACCCCTCCACTTT
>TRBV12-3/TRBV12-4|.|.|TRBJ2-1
CASSYGQSLEQFF
TGTGCCAGCAGTTATGGGCAGAGCCTAGAGCAGTTCTTC
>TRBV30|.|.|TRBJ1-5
CAWTRDGDQPQHF
TGTGCCTGGACCCGGGACGGTGATCAGCCCCAGCATTTT
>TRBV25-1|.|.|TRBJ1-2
CASSEFNTNYGYTF
TGTGCCAGCAGTGAGTTCAACACCAACTATGGCTACACCTTC
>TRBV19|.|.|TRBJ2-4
CASSIGPVREGGPSPGAKNIQYF
TGTGCCAGTAGTATAGGGCCGGTGAGAGAGGGGGGGCCAAGTCCAGGAGCCAAAAACATTCAGTACTTC
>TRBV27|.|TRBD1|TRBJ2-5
CASSPRTGSGTQYF
TGTGCCAGCAGTCCCAGGACAGGGAGTGGGACCCAGTACTTC
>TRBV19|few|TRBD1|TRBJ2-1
CASVHGTGNSINEQFF
TGTGCCAGTGTCCACGGGACAGGGAATAGTATCAATGAGCAGTTCTTC
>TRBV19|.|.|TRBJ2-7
CASSIRSTPEYEQYF
TGTGCCAGTAGTATCCGCAGTACCCCCGAGTACGAGCAGTACTTC
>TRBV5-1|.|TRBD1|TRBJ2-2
CASSIRQGDTGELFF
TGCGCCAGCAGTATAAGACAGGGCGACACCGGGGAGCTGTTTTTT
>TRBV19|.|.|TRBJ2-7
CASSIGPGTPYEQYF
TGTGCCAGTAGTATAGGCCCGGGAACTCCCTACGAGCAGTACTTC
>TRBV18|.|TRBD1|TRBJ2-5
CASSPPGQLKETQYF
TGTGCCAGCTCACCACCGGGACAGCTTAAAGAGACCCAGTACTTC
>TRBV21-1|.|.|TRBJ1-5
CASRRVRSYSNQPQHF
TGTGCCAGCAGACGTGTCCGGTCCTATAGCAATCAGCCCCAGCATTTT
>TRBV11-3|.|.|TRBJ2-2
CASSYGGNTGELFF
TGTGCCAGCAGCTATGGGGGGAACACCGGGGAGCTGTTTTTT
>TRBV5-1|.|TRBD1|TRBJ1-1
CASSLRDRGANTEAFF
TGCGCCAGCAGCTTGAGGGACAGGGGGGCGAACACTGAAGCTTTCTTT
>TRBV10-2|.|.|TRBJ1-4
CASSGSSPREEKLFF
TGCGCCAGCAGTGGCTCGAGTCCAAGGGAGGAAAAACTGTTTTTT
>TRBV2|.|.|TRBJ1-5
CASSDGGPNQPQHF
TGTGCCAGCAGTGACGGGGGGCCCAATCAGCCCCAGCATTTT
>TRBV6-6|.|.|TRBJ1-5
CASRAYRGNQPQHF
TGTGCCAGCAGGGCCTACAGGGGCAATCAGCCCCAGCATTTT
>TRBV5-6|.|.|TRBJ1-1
CASSPVSGEAFF
TGTGCCAGCAGCCCGGTGTCCGGTGAAGCTTTCTTT
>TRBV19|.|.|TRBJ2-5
CASSIGTESKTQYF
TGTGCCAGTAGTATAGGGACGGAATCGAAGACCCAGTACTTC
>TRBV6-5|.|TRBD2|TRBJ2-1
CASTSEGAGGREQFF
TGTGCCAGCACCTCGGAAGGAGCGGGGGGCCGGGAGCAGTTCTTC
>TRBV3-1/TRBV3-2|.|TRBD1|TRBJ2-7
CASSLGQEVYEQYF
TGTGCCAGCAGCCTGGGACAGGAGGTCTACGAGCAGTACTTC
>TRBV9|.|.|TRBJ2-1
CASSVEGSLPNEQFF
TGTGCCAGCAGCGTAGAGGGATCGTTGCCCAATGAGCAGTTCTTC
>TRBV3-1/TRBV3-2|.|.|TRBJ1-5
CASSQENQPQHF
TGTGCCAGCAGCCAGGAGAATCAGCCCCAGCATTTT
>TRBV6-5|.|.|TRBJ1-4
CASSYGNSANEKLFF
TGTGCCAGCAGTTATGGGAACAGCGCCAACGAAAAACTGTTTTTT
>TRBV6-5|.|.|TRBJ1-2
CASSYAYSNPPHGYTF
TGTGCCAGCAGTTACGCTTACAGTAACCCACCCCATGGCTACACCTTC
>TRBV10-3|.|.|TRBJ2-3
CAISEPRADTQYF
TGTGCCATCAGTGAGCCTAGGGCAGATACGCAGTATTTT
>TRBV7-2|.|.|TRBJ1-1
CASSLEQPLNTEAFF
TGTGCCAGCAGCTTAGAACAGCCTCTGAACACTGAAGCTTTCTTT
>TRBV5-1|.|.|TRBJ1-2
CASSLDQFDQLNYGYTF
TGCGCCAGCAGCTTGGACCAGTTTGACCAGTTGAACTATGGCTACACCTTC
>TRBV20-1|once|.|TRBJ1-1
CSANWDTEAFF
TGCAGTGCTAATTGGGACACTGAAGCTTTCTTT
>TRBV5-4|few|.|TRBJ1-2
CASSLGADINGYTF
TGTGCCAGCAGCTTGGGTGCGGATATTAATGGCTACACCTTC
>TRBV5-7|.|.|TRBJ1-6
CASSFALKRYNSPLHF
TGTGCCAGCAGCTTTGCCCTTAAGCGTTATAATTCACCCCTCCACTTT
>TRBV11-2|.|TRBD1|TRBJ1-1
CASSTRQGYTEAFF
TGTGCCAGCAGCACCAGACAGGGGTACACTGAAGCTTTCTTT
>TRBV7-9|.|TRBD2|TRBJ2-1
CASSLVAGANEQFF
TGTGCCAGCAGCTTAGTGGCGGGAGCCAATGAGCAGTTCTTC
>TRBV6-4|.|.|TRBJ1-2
CASSDSIDTNYGYTF
TGTGCCAGCAGTGACTCTATCGATACTAACTATGGCTACACCTTC
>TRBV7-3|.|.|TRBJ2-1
CASSLSRDNEQFF
TGTGCCAGCAGCTTATCCCGGGACAATGAGCAGTTCTTC